A single sample is the source of the 20 T cell receptor beta chains below, sequenced in a study of breast tumors, draining lymph nodes, adjacent tissues. The lymph nodes were axillary draining lymph nodes from breast cancer patients. TCRdb re-called the multiplex PCR reads through MiXCR, storing one row per CDR3 protein. The sample holds some 83,000 distinct CDR3 sequences, roughly a fifth seen once. Sequencing was carried out using axillary lymph node tissue. Receptor source: a female donor with breast cancer. Some clones in this sample may be carry-over from other donors' samples.

This clonotype has ten or more counts. The chain links TRBV7-9 to TRBJ2-1; D call uncertain. V gave up 5 bases and J gave up 4 bases, with 15 bases separating them. Per the germline V gene, CDR1 is SEHNR and CDR2 is FQNEAQ (reference sequence). CDR3 length: 15 amino acids. CDR3 DNA sequence: TGTGCCAGCAGCAAGGCGGAGTTGCGGTACAATGAGCAGTTCTTC. Its translation: CASSKAELRYNEQFF.

This clonotype was seen repeatedly, ten times or more. The chain carries TRBV4-1 and TRBJ1-2, with TRBD1 as a possible D gene (6 bases). Deletions cut 1 base from V and 0 bases from J, with 9 bases between. Germline V gives CDR1 MGHRA, CDR2 YSYEKL. The CDR3 sequence is 15 residues long. CDR3 loop: CASSQVDSANYGYTF. The DNA for the CDR3 is TGCGCCAGCAGCCAAGTGGACAGCGCTAACTATGGCTACACCTTC.

This clonotype was counted many times. The chain employs TRBV5-5 and TRBJ1-6; unclear D gene. V lost 3 bases and J 8 bases, leaving 15 bases between the germline ends. The CDR3 runs 15 residues. From germline, CDR1 is SGHKS and CDR2 YYEKEE (reference sequence). The CDR3 DNA reads TGTGCCAGCAGCTCCGGCGCTATTGGCTATTCACCCCTCCACTTT. Translation gives CASSSGAIGYSPLHF.

As to this clonotype: With a much larger clone just one base away, this may be a read error. The chain joins TRBV6-2 or TRBV6-3 to TRBJ1-2, with D perhaps TRBD1 (5 bases). CDR1 and CDR2 (germline): MNHEY, SVGEGT. Trimming removed 2 bases at V and 4 bases at J, with 14 bases between. The CDR3 runs to 15 residues. The chain's CDR3 is CASSYPSDGGYGYTF. The CDR3 DNA reads as TGTGCCAGCAGTTACCCCTCGGACGGGGGCTATGGCTACACCTTC.

This clonotype was recorded many times. The gene calls are TRBV10-3 and TRBJ2-3; D tentatively fits TRBD1 or TRBD2 (5 bases each). V lost 4 bases to trimming and J lost 0 bases, with 11 bases between them. Germline assignment: CDR1 ENHRY and CDR2 SYGVKD. This CDR3 comprises 15 residues. CDR3 region: CAISGGSSSTDTQYF. CDR3 nucleotide sequence: TGTGCCATCAGTGGGGGGAGTAGTAGCACAGATACGCAGTATTTT.

Worth noting for this clonotype: One junction end does not reproduce the germline sequence, and a read error may be involved. This rearrangement joins TRBV7-9 to TRBJ2-1; D ambiguous. This CDR3 spans 11 amino acids. CDR1 is SEHNR, CDR2 FQNEAQ, per germline (reference sequence). The CDR3 here is CAGSLGNEQFF. As DNA, the CDR3 is TGTGCCGGCAGCTTAGGTAATGAGCAGTTCTTC.

At least ten counts were recorded for this clonotype. The chain is built from TRBV6-5 and TRBJ1-2, with 7 bases that match TRBD1. Germline V gene data show CDR1 as MNHEY and CDR2 as SVGAGI. This CDR3 has 13 residues. The ends lost 6 bases at V and 4 bases at J; junction bases unmatched: 5. CDR3 sequence (DNA): TGTGCCAGCAGCCGACAGGGCACCTATGGCTACACCTTC. As protein: CASSRQGTYGYTF.

There are many counts of this clonotype. At one end, the junction sequence differs from germline, possibly due to a read error. The V call is TRBV12-3 or TRBV12-4, the J call TRBJ2-2, with D uncertain. The CDR3 is 15 residues long. Here the CDR3 DNA reads TGTGCCAGCACTTTAGACACCGCGAACACCGGGGAGCTGTTTTTT. Protein product: CASTLDTANTGELFF.

This clonotype was observed many times. V usage is TRBV5-1 and J usage is TRBJ2-2; D tentatively reads TRBD1 or TRBD2 (5 bases each). This CDR3 has 16 amino acids. Germline lookup yields CDR1 SGHRS and CDR2 YFSETQ. Trimming shortened V by 4 bases and J by 1 base, and 14 bases separated the two germline ends. CDR3 sequence (DNA): TGCGCCAGCAGCCTCAGGGACGTCCTGAACACCGGGGAGCTGTTTTTT. The encoded protein is CASSLRDVLNTGELFF.

This clonotype was found many times. V usage is TRBV20-1 and J usage is TRBJ1-5; D unclear. The V gene's germline CDR1 is DFQATT and CDR2 SNEGSKA (reference sequence). The length of the CDR3 is 13 residues. V was cut by 6 bases and J by 0 bases, with 9 bases left in between. The CDR3 is CSAEKLSNQPQHF. For the CDR3, the DNA is TGCAGTGCAGAGAAACTTAGCAATCAGCCCCAGCATTTT.

This clonotype was seen repeatedly, ten times or more. V gene TRBV7-6 combines with J gene TRBJ2-3, with 13 bases lining up with TRBD2. The CDR3 is 16 amino acids. Germline V gene data show CDR1 as SGHVS and CDR2 as FNYEAQ. The junction had 6 bases not matched to a gene; V was cut back by 4 bases and J by 5 bases. CDR3 sequence: CASSSTTSGRLDTQYF. The CDR3 DNA follows: TGTGCCAGCAGCTCTACGACTAGCGGGAGGTTAGATACGCAGTATTTT.

This clonotype was seen ten or more times. This rearrangement joins TRBV10-3 to TRBJ2-1; no clear D gene. The CDR3 is 17 residues long. Trimming cost V 7 bases and J 0 bases, with 19 bases left between them. Looked up from germline, CDR1 is ENHRY and CDR2 is SYGVKD. The CDR3 loop reads CAIKAETWLSSYNEQFF. The DNA for the CDR3 is TGTGCCATCAAGGCGGAGACCTGGCTCAGCTCCTACAATGAGCAGTTCTTC.

In this sample, this clonotype turned up many times. The rearrangement joins TRBV12-3 or TRBV12-4 to TRBJ2-1; D is ambiguous. The V end was cut by 4 bases, the J end by 9 bases, with 13 bases between. This CDR3 contains 13 residues. In DNA form, the CDR3 reads TGTGCCAGCAGTTCCCTCCTACGGATTGAGCAGTTCTTC. Its translation: CASSSLLRIEQFF.

This clonotype was recorded many times. The V gene is TRBV4-3, the J gene TRBJ2-7; TRBD2 aligns across 10 bases. The CDR3 is 20 amino acids. Germline V gene lookup returns CDR1 LGHNA and CDR2 YSLEER. V shed 0 bases and J 3 bases; nucleotides not matched to a gene: 17. CDR3 DNA sequence: TGCGCCAGCAGCCAAGAAGTCTGGTCTAGCGGGAGCAACTACTACTACGAGCAGTACTTC. It codes for CASSQEVWSSGSNYYYEQYF.

This clonotype was detected many times. The chain has TRBV12-3 or TRBV12-4 and TRBJ2-7; D may be TRBD1 (5 bases). V was pared by 3 bases and J by 6 bases, with 6 bases between. The CDR3 has 11 amino acids. The CDR3 nucleotides read TGTGCCAGCAGTTTGACAGTCGAGCAGTACTTC. Translation: CASSLTVEQYF.

This clonotype appeared a few times. The V call is TRBV30, the J call TRBJ2-7; tentative D call: TRBD2 (6 bases). V lost 3 bases to trimming and J lost 6 bases, with 15 bases between them. The CDR3 extends over 13 amino acids. CDR1 and CDR2 (germline): GTSNPN, SVGIG (reference sequence). CDR3 bases: TGTGCCTGGAGGGGGACTTTTAGGACCGAGCAGTACTTC. This gives the protein CAWRGTFRTEQYF.

V usage is TRBV6-1 and J usage is TRBJ2-1; 7 bases line up with TRBD2. Germline CDR1 reads MNHNS; CDR2 reads SASEGT. V was clipped by 5 bases and J by 4 bases; unmatched bases: 8. The CDR3 totals 15 residues. CDR3 DNA: TGTGCCAGCAGTAAAATAAGCGGGATTTACAATGAGCAGTTCTTC. Protein: CASSKISGIYNEQFF.

Ten or more counts support this clonotype. The junction departs from the called germline gene at one end, perhaps through a read error. The chain couples TRBV6-6 to TRBJ1-2; TRBD1 might be the D (5 bases). CDR1 and CDR2 from the germline V gene are MNHNY and SVGAGI (reference sequence). CDR3 length: 12 residues. CDR3 protein: CVSSYLGDGYTF. The DNA for the CDR3 is TGTGTCAGCAGTTACTTAGGGGATGGCTACACCTTC.

This clonotype has a count of ten or more. The J gene is TRBJ2-3, the V gene TRBV7-9, with 11 bases aligning to TRBD2. The CDR3 extends over 16 amino acids. Germline V gene data show CDR1 as SEHNR and CDR2 as FQNEAQ (reference sequence). V gave up 5 bases and J gave up 5 bases; unmatched junction bases: 9. CDR3 residues: CASSPRTSGLKDTQYF. CDR3 coding DNA: TGTGCCAGCAGCCCCAGGACTAGCGGGCTTAAAGATACGCAGTATTTT. Full variable domain (missing parts from reference TRBV7-9 and TRBJ2-3): DTGVSQNPRHKITKRGQNVTFRCDPISEHNRLYWYRQTLGQGPEFLTYFQNEAQLEKSRLLSDRFSAERPKGSFSTLEIQRTEQGDSAMYLCASSPRTSGLKDTQYFGPGTRLTVL.

The gene calls are TRBV3-1 and TRBJ2-3, with D possibly being TRBD2 (5 bases). Germline CDR1 reads LGHDT; CDR2 reads YNNKEL (reference sequence). The CDR3 loop spans 17 amino acids. V dropped 4 bases and J dropped 3 bases, with 20 bases sitting between them. The CDR3 loop reads CASSPGVGLAGTDTQYF. The CDR3 bases are TGTGCCAGCAGCCCCGGGGTGGGTCTAGCTGGGACAGATACGCAGTATTTT.